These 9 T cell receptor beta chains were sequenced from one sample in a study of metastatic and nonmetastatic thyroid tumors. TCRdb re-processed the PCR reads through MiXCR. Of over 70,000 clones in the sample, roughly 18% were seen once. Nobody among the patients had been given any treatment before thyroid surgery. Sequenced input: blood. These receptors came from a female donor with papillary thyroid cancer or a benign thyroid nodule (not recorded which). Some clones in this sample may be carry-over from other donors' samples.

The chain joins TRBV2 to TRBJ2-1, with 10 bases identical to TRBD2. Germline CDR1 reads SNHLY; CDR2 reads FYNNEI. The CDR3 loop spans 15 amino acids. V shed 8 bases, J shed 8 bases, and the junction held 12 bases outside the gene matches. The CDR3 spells CASGSPGLAWYEQFF. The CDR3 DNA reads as TGTGCCAGCGGGAGTCCGGGACTAGCGTGGTATGAGCAGTTCTTC.

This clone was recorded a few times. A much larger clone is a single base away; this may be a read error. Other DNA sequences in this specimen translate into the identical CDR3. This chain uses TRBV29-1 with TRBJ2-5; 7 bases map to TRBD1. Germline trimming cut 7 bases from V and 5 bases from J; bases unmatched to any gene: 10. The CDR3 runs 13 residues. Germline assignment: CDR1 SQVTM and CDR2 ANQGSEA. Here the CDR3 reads CSANRGIGETQYF. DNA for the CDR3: TGCAGCGCCAACAGGGGAATAGGCGAGACCCAGTACTTC.

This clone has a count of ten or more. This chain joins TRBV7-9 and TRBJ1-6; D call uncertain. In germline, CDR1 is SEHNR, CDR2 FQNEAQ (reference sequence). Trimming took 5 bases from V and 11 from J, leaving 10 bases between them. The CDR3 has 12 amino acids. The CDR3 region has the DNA TGTGCCAGCAGCCCGGACTCCCCACCCCTCCACTTT. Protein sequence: CASSPDSPPLHF.

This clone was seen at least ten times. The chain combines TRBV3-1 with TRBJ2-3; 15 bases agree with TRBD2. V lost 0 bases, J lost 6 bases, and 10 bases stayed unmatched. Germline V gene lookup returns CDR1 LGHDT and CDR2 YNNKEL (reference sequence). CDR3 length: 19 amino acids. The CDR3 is CASSQEGLAGGPAGDTQYF. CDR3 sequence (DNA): TGTGCCAGCAGCCAAGAAGGACTAGCGGGAGGGCCGGCGGGTGATACGCAGTATTTT.

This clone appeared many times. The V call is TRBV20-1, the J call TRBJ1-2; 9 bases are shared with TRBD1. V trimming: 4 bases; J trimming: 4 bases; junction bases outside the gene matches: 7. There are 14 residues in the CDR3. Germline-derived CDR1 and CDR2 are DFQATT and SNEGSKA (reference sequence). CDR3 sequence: CSAIDRGGFYGYTF. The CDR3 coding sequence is TGCAGTGCTATTGACAGGGGGGGCTTCTATGGCTACACCTTC.

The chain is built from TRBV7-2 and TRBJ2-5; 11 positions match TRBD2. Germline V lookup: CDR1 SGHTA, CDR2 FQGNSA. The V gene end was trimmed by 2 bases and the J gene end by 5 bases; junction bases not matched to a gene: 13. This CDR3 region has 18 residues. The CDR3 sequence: CASSLSSGSGGADETQYF. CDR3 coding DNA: TGTGCCAGCAGCTTATCGTCAGGTAGCGGGGGGGCCGACGAGACCCAGTACTTC. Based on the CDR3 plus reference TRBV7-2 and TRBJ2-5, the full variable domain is GAGVSQSPSNKVTEKGKDVELRCDPISGHTALYWYRQSLGQGLEFLIYFQGNSAPDKSGLPSDRFSAERTGGSVSTLTIQRTQQEDSAVYLCASSLSSGSGGADETQYFGPGTRLLVL.

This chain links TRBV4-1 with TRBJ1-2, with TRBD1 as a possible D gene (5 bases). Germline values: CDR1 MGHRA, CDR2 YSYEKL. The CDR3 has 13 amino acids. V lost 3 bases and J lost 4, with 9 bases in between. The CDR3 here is CASSQGRLYGYTF. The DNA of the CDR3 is TGCGCCAGCAGCCAGGGGCGGCTCTATGGCTACACCTTC.

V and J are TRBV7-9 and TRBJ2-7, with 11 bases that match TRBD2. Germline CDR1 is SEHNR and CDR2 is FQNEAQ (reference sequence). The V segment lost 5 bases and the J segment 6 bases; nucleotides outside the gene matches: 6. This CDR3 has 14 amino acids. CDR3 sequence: CASSITSGSSEQYF. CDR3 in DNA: TGTGCCAGCAGCATTACTAGCGGGAGCTCCGAGCAGTACTTC.

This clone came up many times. CDR3 sequence (DNA): TGTGCCAGCAGCTTAACAGACAGCGATGGCTACACCTTC. Translating gives CASSLTDSDGYTF. J is TRBJ1-2 and V is TRBV7-9; tentative D call: TRBD1 (5 bases). Germline V CDR1 and CDR2: SEHNR, FQNEAQ (reference sequence). The CDR3 runs to 13 residues. Between the trimmed V and J ends, which lost 2 bases and 6 bases, there was a span of 10 bases.